This T cell receptor (beta chain) emerged from a study of regulatory T cells in long-lasting Graves disease. Study outcomes and limitations: Favoring TRBV28, TRBJ1-2 and TRBJ2-5 was a feature seen in persistent disease.

Trimming pared 5 bases from V and 4 bases from J, leaving 17 bases between. Germline V gene sequence: CDR1 SEHNR, CDR2 FQNEAQ (reference sequence). The CDR3 has 15 residues. The time point is: newly diagnosed GD, antithyroid drugs for less than 3 months. PBMCs provided the RNA from which the TCR library was made. This clonotype was recorded many times. Its antigen remains unidentified. Construction of the TCR beta libraries employed iRepertoire HTBI primers in conjunction with Arm-PCR of CDR3 regions. TCRdb ran MiXCR on the multiplex PCR reads and lists one entry per CDR3 protein. The profile shows about 500,000 distinct CDR3 sequences, about 11% of them singletons. These data were also filed under a second study, of T cells in Graves' hyperthyroidism and ophthalmopathy.

The sequencing used peripheral blood mononuclear cells (PBMCs), collected at new diagnosis, from a patient treated with antithyroid drugs. This sequence originates from a woman aged 25 to 39 with Graves disease. The gene calls are TRBV7-9 and TRBJ2-5; tentatively, D is TRBD1 (6 bases). The CDR3: CASSPYRERGETQYF. The DNA for the CDR3 is TGTGCCAGCAGCCCCTACAGGGAGCGAGGAGAGACCCAGTACTTC.